This T cell receptor (beta chain) derives from a study of CD8+CD57+ T cells in acquired aplastic anemia. Looking at the study overall: When averaged, DNA from sorted CD4+ and CD8+ cells came to approximately 3.2 ug.

The J segment lost 9 bases and the V segment lost 1 base, leaving 13 bases of the junction unmatched. The CDR3 has 17 amino acids. Germline values: CDR1 SGHAT, CDR2 FQNNGV. Patients sequenced had flow cytometry evidence of CD8+CD57+ cell expansion. The use of genomic DNA as template underpinned the TCR beta VDJ and CDR3 profiling. Using its own MiXCR run on the reads, TCRdb lists one record per CDR3 protein. The data show around 430,000 distinct CDR3 sequences, around a third seen once. This clonotype was obtained from a human donor with aplastic anemia. The sequencing sample was made of sorted CD4+, CD8+, or CD8+CD57+ T cells (not recorded which) from PBMCs. The chain recombines TRBV11-2 with TRBJ2-2; 8 bases are shared with TRBD1. The CDR3 loop reads CASSLGAGGALSRELFF. CDR3 nucleotides: TGTGCCAGCAGCTTAGGCGCAGGGGGCGCGTTAAGTCGGGAGCTGTTTTTT.